The clone carrying this T cell receptor (beta chain) came up many times. No antigen is known for it. The missing CDR3 end, 3 residues past where the read stops, is filled in from the germline J gene. The repertoire was sequenced with immunoSEQ multiplex PCR; TCRdb's copy has only in-frame clones and lacks some. The repertoire shows tens of thousands of clones, none seen only once; the top ten take 1.5% to 2%. This record belongs to a study of T cell clonality in common variable immunodeficiency. Study-level findings and limits: In common variable immunodeficiency, TCR beta chains reportedly carried fewer deletions and N-nucleotide insertions.

With 0 bases removed from V and 0 bases from J, the gap between germline ends came to 19 bases. The CDR3 has 18 amino acids. Germline CDR1 reads DFQATT; CDR2 reads SNEGSKA (reference sequence). This TCR was sampled from a person aged 18 to 69 in good health. Sequenced: peripheral blood mononuclear cells. The chain carries TRBV20-1 and TRBJ2-3, with TRBD1 as a possible D gene (6 bases). Partial CDR3 DNA: TGCAGTGCTAGAGATTCATTCGGGGACACCCGTAGCACAGATACG. It specifies CSARDSFGDTRSTDT. The CDR3 as a whole reads CSARDSFGDTRSTDTQYF.